These T cell receptor beta chains were read from a single sample in a study of T cell repertoires in cytomegalovirus infection. TCRdb fed the reads into MiXCR, producing one record per CDR3 protein. Altogether approximately 500,000 distinct CDR3 sequences are present, 26% being singletons, with the ten largest covering 13%. The sample consisted of PBMCs. Receptors were obtained from a human donor in good health (CMV status not recorded). Some clones in this sample may be carry-over from other donors' samples. Both conserved end residues are part of each CDR3. A D gene is named only where the DNA matches it firmly. Expanded clones get a size class; other rows say once, few or many, or leave the size out.

j_gene | d_gene | v_gene | abundance | CDR3nt | CDR3aa
TRBJ2-4 | TRBD2 | TRBV29-1 | few | TGCAGCGTTGAAGGAGAGACTAGCGGGAGGGCCAAAAACATTCAGTACTTC | CSVEGETSGRAKNIQYF
TRBJ2-7 | TRBD2 | TRBV5-1 | . | TGCGCCAGCAGCGATGGACTAGCGGGAGGTTTCACCTACGAGCAGTACTTC | CASSDGLAGGFTYEQYF
TRBJ1-2 | . | TRBV12-5 | few | TGTGCTAGTGGTTTGGTTCAAGCACAGGTCTTCTATGGCTACACCTTC | CASGLVQAQVFYGYTF
TRBJ2-1 | . | TRBV7-2 | many | TGTGCCAGCAGCTTAGTCGGGAGGACAGGGAGTCAGCATGAGCAGTTCTTC | CASSLVGRTGSQHEQFF
TRBJ2-3 | . | TRBV18 | . | TGTGCCAGCTCACTGACGACGCCACGAGGGGCAGATACGCAGTATTTT | CASSLTTPRGADTQYF
TRBJ2-1 | . | TRBV7-3 | . | TGTGCCAGCAGCTTAGGAAGGGCCCCATACAATGAGCAGTTCTTC | CASSLGRAPYNEQFF
TRBJ2-1 | TRBD2 | TRBV19 | few | TGTGCCAGTTCACCCGCGAGGACTAGCGGGAGGCGCTACAATGAGCAGTTCTTC | CASSPARTSGRRYNEQFF
TRBJ2-2 | TRBD1 | TRBV7-2 | . | TGTGCCAGCAGCTTTTCTCCCGGGACAGGGACTACCGGGGAGCTGTTTTTT | CASSFSPGTGTTGELFF
TRBJ2-2 | TRBD2 | TRBV7-2 | many | TGTGCCAGCAGAATAGCGGGAGTTCATAACGGGGAGCTGTTTTTT | CASRIAGVHNGELFF
TRBJ1-2 | . | TRBV7-8 | . | TGTGCCAGCAGCTGGGAGGTTGGCGGCATAGACTATGGCTACACCTTC | CASSWEVGGIDYGYTF
TRBJ1-5 | TRBD1 | TRBV7-9 | . | TGTGCCAGCAGCCCAACAGGGACAGGGGTGCAGCCCCAGCATTTT | CASSPTGTGVQPQHF
TRBJ1-2 | . | TRBV12-3/TRBV12-4 | . | TGTGCCAGCACCAGGGAGGGATATGGCTACACCTTC | CASTREGYGYTF
TRBJ2-1 | . | TRBV14 | once | TGTGCCAGCAGCCTAAGACTAGTCAACAATGAGCAGTTCTTC | CASSLRLVNNEQFF
TRBJ2-5 | TRBD2 | TRBV7-9 | few | TGTGCCAGCAGCCTCCGGGGACTAGCGTACCAAGAGACCCAGTACTTC | CASSLRGLAYQETQYF
TRBJ2-3 | TRBD2 | TRBV20-1 | few | TGCAGTGCTGCCTATAGCGGGGACACAGATACGCAGTATTTT | CSAAYSGDTDTQYF
TRBJ1-2 | . | TRBV10-3 | few | TGTGCCATCAGTGATATAAAGGTCGTTGGGACTCCCCGCAGCTACACCTTC | CAISDIKVVGTPRSYTF
TRBJ2-7 | . | TRBV29-1 | . | TGCAGCGTTGGAGGTTGGGGGGCTGGGAACGAGCAGTACTTC | CSVGGWGAGNEQYF
TRBJ1-1 | TRBD1 | TRBV7-2 | . | TGTGCCAGCAGCCAGCTACAGGGGGCCGAAGCTTTCTTT | CASSQLQGAEAFF
TRBJ2-2 | . | TRBV4-1 | . | TGCGCCAGCAGCCACCCCTTGGGCCGGCCAGCGGACACCGGGGAGCTGTTTTTT | CASSHPLGRPADTGELFF
TRBJ1-2 | . | TRBV4-3 | . | TGCGCCAGCAGCCAAGCCTACCTGGGGGGCTACACCTTC | CASSQAYLGGYTF
TRBJ2-2 | . | TRBV7-9 | many | TGTGCCAGCAGCAAACCTGCTGGGGGAGCCGGGGAGCTGTTTTTT | CASSKPAGGAGELFF
TRBJ1-1 | . | TRBV12-3/TRBV12-4 | . | TGTGCCAGCAGTGCCGCATTGGGTCGGAGCACTGAAGCTTTCTTT | CASSAALGRSTEAFF
TRBJ1-5 | . | TRBV6-2/TRBV6-3 | . | TGTGCCAGCAGTTACGGTACGAGGCCCCAGCATTTT | CASSYGTRPQHF
TRBJ1-5 | TRBD1 | TRBV27 | . | TGTGCCAGCAGTCAACAGGGGGCGCAGCGCAATCAGCCCCAGCATTTT | CASSQQGAQRNQPQHF
TRBJ1-2 | . | TRBV7-2 | . | TGTGCCAGCAGCTTAGCCCTAGGGGCTGGGGGAACTAACTATGGCTACACCTTC | CASSLALGAGGTNYGYTF
TRBJ2-3 | TRBD2 | TRBV7-2 | few | TGTGCCAGCAGTTCAATAGAGGCCGGGGGGAGGCTTACGCAGTATTTT | CASSSIEAGGRLTQYF
TRBJ2-1 | . | TRBV7-2 | many | TGTGCCAGCAGCCCCCAAAATCCACTCAATGAGCAGTTCTTC | CASSPQNPLNEQFF
TRBJ2-7 | . | TRBV20-1 | few | TGCAGTGCTAGAGATCGACCAGCGGATAGCTCCTACGAGCAGTACTTC | CSARDRPADSSYEQYF
TRBJ2-1 | TRBD2 | TRBV30 | . | TGTGCCTGGAGTCCGACACTAGCGTTCAATGAGCAGTTCTTC | CAWSPTLAFNEQFF
TRBJ2-2 | TRBD1 | TRBV18 | . | TGTGCCAGCTCACCAAACCGGCAGGGGGCGCACACCGGGGAGCTGTTTTTT | CASSPNRQGAHTGELFF
TRBJ2-7 | TRBD1 | TRBV7-2 | . | TGTGCCAGCAGCTCACAGGGGGCAGGGGCCTACGAGCAGTACTTC | CASSSQGAGAYEQYF
TRBJ1-3 | . | TRBV7-2 | many | TGTGCCAGCAGCTTATGGATAGGGGGAGCAAACACCATATATTTT | CASSLWIGGANTIYF
TRBJ2-1 | TRBD2 | TRBV7-9 | . | TGTGCCAGCAGCTTACTTCGGCGGGAGAACAATGAGCAGTTCTTC | CASSLLRRENNEQFF
TRBJ2-1 | TRBD2 | TRBV25-1 | . | TGTGCCAGCAGTGATCCCTTAGCGGGAGAGAGAAATGAGCAGTTCTTC | CASSDPLAGERNEQFF
TRBJ2-5 | TRBD1 | TRBV12-3/TRBV12-4 | many | TGTGCCAGCAGTACCAGACAGGGCGTTGATTCTCTACAAGAGACCCAGTACTTC | CASSTRQGVDSLQETQYF
TRBJ2-2 | TRBD1 | TRBV12-3/TRBV12-4 | . | TGTGCCAGCAGTCCCGGGGACAGGGGCCCCGGGGAGCTGTTTTTT | CASSPGDRGPGELFF
TRBJ2-5 | . | TRBV7-2 | many | TGTGCCAGCAGCTTAGTCTCGGCTAGCCAAGAGACCCAGTACTTC | CASSLVSASQETQYF
TRBJ2-1 | . | TRBV7-2 | many | TGTGCCAGCAGCTTAATGTCTGGGTCGTACAATGAGCAGTTCTTC | CASSLMSGSYNEQFF
TRBJ2-3 | TRBD2 | TRBV5-5 | . | TGTGCCAGCAGCTTGGTACTAGCGGGAGGATTTGGCGATACGCAGTATTTT | CASSLVLAGGFGDTQYF
TRBJ2-3 | . | TRBV12-5 | . | TGTGCTAGTGCCTTATTTCTGGGTACGCAGTATTTT | CASALFLGTQYF
TRBJ2-7 | . | TRBV6-2/TRBV6-3 | medium-sized | TGTGCCAGCAGTTACTCTGGGACTTTTCAGCGCTACGAGCAGTACTTC | CASSYSGTFQRYEQYF
TRBJ2-1 | . | TRBV12-3/TRBV12-4 | . | TGTGCCAGCAGTTTAATCGGTGGAGCTAGTGAGCAGTTCTTC | CASSLIGGASEQFF
TRBJ1-1 | . | TRBV7-2 | many | TGTGCCAGCAGCTTATTAGGGAACACTGAAGCTTTCTTT | CASSLLGNTEAFF
TRBJ1-5 | . | TRBV28 | . | TGTGCCAGCAGTTTTGGGGATAGCAATCAGCCCCAGCATTTT | CASSFGDSNQPQHF
TRBJ2-1 | . | TRBV19 | few | TGTGCCAGTAGGGGTAGCGGAGGCAATGAGCAGTTCTTC | CASRGSGGNEQFF
TRBJ2-1 | . | TRBV18 | few | TGTGCCAGCTCCCAAATCGACTCACCCTACAATGAGCAGTTCTTC | CASSQIDSPYNEQFF
TRBJ2-5 | TRBD1 | TRBV6-1 | . | TGTGCCAGCAGAACGGGACAGGGAAGATGGGAGACCCAGTACTTC | CASRTGQGRWETQYF
TRBJ2-1 | . | TRBV5-1 | . | TGCGCCAGCAGCTTGGAGGGGACTTACAATGAGCAGTTCTTC | CASSLEGTYNEQFF
TRBJ2-7 | . | TRBV12-3/TRBV12-4 | . | TGTGCCAGCAGTACCTGGACTGGAAACGAGCAGTACTTC | CASSTWTGNEQYF
TRBJ2-4 | TRBD1 | TRBV12-3/TRBV12-4 | . | TGTGCCAGCAGTTTAGGGGACAGGGGGACAGGAAACATTCAGTACTTC | CASSLGDRGTGNIQYF
TRBJ1-1 | . | TRBV6-5 | . | TGTGCCAGCAGATCCCGCCACAGGGTTATCACTGAAGCTTTCTTT | CASRSRHRVITEAFF
TRBJ1-1 | . | TRBV11-2 | few | TGTGCCAGCAGCCTACGGACAGTGGGTGAAGCTTTCTTT | CASSLRTVGEAFF
TRBJ1-5 | . | TRBV6-2/TRBV6-3 | . | TGTGCCAGCAGTAGACCAGCGCCCCAGCATTTT | CASSRPAPQHF
TRBJ1-2 | TRBD1 | TRBV19 | . | TGTGCCAGTAGTCCCTACCGGGGGACAGGGCCGGCTAACTATGGCTACACCTTC | CASSPYRGTGPANYGYTF
TRBJ2-3 | TRBD2 | TRBV7-2 | many | TGTGCCAGCAGCTTAGCGCGTCTAGCGGGAGTTGCAGATACGCAGTATTTT | CASSLARLAGVADTQYF
TRBJ2-4 | . | TRBV6-2/TRBV6-3 | few | TGTGCCAGCAGTCCCCTTTCAGCGACAGCCAAAAACATTCAGTACTTC | CASSPLSATAKNIQYF
TRBJ1-1 | TRBD1 | TRBV6-2/TRBV6-3 | few | TGTGCCAGCAGCCGGAGACAGGGAAGTTTAACTGAAGCTTTCTTT | CASSRRQGSLTEAFF
TRBJ2-2 | . | TRBV11-3 | . | TGTGCCAGCAGCTTGGGGGCAACCGGCGGGGAGCTGTTTTTT | CASSLGATGGELFF